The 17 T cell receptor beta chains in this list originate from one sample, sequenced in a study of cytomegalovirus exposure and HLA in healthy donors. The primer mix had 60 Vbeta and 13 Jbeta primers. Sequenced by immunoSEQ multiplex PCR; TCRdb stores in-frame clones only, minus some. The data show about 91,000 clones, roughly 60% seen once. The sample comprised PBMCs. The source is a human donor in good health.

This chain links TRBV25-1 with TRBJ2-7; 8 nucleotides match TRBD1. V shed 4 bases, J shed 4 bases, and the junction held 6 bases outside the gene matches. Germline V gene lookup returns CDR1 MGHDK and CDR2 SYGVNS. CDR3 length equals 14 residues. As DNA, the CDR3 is TGTGCCAGCAGTGGCCCCAGGGGGCGGTACGAGCAGTACTTC. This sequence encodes CASSGPRGRYEQYF.

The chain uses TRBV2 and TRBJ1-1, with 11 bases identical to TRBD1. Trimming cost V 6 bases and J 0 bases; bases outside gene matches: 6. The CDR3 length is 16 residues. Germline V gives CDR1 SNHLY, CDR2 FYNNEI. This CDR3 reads CASRLGQGGMNTEAFF. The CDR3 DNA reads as TGTGCCAGCAGGCTGGGACAGGGGGGGATGAACACTGAAGCTTTCTTT.

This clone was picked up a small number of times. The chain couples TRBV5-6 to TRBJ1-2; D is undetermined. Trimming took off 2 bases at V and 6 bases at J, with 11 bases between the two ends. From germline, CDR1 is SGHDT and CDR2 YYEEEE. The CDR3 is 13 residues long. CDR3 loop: CASSLTQAHGYTF. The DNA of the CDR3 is TGTGCCAGCAGCTTAACGCAGGCACATGGCTACACCTTC.

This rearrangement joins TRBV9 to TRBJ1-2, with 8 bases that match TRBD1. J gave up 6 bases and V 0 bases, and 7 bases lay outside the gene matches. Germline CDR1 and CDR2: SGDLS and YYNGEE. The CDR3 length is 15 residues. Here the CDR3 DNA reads TGTGCCAGCAGCGTAGCACAGGGGGATATCCATGGCTACACCTTC. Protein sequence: CASSVAQGDIHGYTF.

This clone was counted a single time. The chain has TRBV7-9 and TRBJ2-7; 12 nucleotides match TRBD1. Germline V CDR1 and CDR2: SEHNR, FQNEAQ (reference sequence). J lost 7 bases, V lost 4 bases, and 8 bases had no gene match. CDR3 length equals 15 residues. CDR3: CASSSPGQGAEEQYF. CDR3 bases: TGTGCCAGCAGCTCCCCGGGACAGGGGGCAGAAGAGCAGTACTTC.

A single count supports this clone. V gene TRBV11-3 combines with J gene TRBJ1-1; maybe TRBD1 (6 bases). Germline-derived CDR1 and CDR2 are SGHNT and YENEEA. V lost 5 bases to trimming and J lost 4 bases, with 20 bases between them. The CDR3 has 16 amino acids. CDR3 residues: CASSRAGGARSTEAFF. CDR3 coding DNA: TGTGCCAGCAGCCGAGCGGGGGGGGCACGAAGCACTGAAGCTTTCTTT.

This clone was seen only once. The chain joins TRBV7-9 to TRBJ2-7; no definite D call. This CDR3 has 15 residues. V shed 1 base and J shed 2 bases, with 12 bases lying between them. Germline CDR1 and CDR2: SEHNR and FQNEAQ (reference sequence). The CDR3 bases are TGTGCCAGCAGCTTAGTCGCGCCGATTCCCTACGAGCAGTACTTC. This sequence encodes CASSLVAPIPYEQYF.

The CDR3 sequence is CASSQVRTGRRTEAFF. The CDR3 DNA reads TGCGCCAGCAGCCAAGTAAGGACAGGGAGGAGGACTGAAGCTTTCTTT. The rearrangement uses TRBV4-3 and TRBJ1-1; 8 bases map to TRBD1. The CDR3 is made up of 16 amino acids. V lost 1 base, J lost 5 bases, and 9 bases stayed unmatched. Germline V gives CDR1 LGHNA, CDR2 YSLEER.

The CDR3 DNA reads TGTGCCAGCAAGCCTCTAGCGGGGGGAACCGGGGAGCTGTTTTTT. It encodes CASKPLAGGTGELFF. J is TRBJ2-2 and V is TRBV6-5; 11 bases line up with TRBD2. Germline assignment: CDR1 MNHEY and CDR2 SVGAGI. Germline trimming cut 7 bases from V and 5 bases from J; bases unmatched to any gene: 6. This CDR3 is built from 15 residues.

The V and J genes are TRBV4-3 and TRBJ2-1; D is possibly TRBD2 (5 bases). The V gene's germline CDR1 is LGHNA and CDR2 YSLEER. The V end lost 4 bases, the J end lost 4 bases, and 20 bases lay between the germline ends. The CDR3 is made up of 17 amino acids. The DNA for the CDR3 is TGCGCCAGCAGCCTCACGCGGGCAGGCCAATTATACAATGAGCAGTTCTTC. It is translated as CASSLTRAGQLYNEQFF.

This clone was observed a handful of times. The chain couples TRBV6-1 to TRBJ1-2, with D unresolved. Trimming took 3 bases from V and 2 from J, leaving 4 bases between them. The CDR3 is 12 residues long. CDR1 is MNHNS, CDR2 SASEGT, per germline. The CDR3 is CASSDRNYGYTF. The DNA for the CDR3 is TGTGCCAGCAGTGACAGAAACTATGGCTACACCTTC.

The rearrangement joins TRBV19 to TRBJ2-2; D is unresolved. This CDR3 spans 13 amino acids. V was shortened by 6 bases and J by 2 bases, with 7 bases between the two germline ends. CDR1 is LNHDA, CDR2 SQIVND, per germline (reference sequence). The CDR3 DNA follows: TGTGCCAGTAGCCTTAGAAACACCGGGGAGCTGTTTTTT. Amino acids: CASSLRNTGELFF.

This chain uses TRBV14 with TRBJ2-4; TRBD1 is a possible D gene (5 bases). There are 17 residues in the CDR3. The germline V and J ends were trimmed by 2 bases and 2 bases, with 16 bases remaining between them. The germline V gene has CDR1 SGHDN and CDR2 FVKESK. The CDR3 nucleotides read TGTGCCAGCAGCCAATACCCTCAGGGATCTACCAAAAACATTCAGTACTTC. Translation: CASSQYPQGSTKNIQYF.

CDR3 in amino acids: CASSRGGQGVHEQYF. CDR3 nucleotide sequence: TGCGCCAGCAGCCGAGGCGGACAGGGGGTCCACGAGCAGTACTTC. The V and J genes are TRBV5-1 and TRBJ2-7; 10 positions agree with TRBD1. Germline V gene lookup returns CDR1 SGHRS and CDR2 YFSETQ. J was trimmed by 5 bases and V by 4 bases; bases with no gene match: 9. CDR3 size: 15 residues.

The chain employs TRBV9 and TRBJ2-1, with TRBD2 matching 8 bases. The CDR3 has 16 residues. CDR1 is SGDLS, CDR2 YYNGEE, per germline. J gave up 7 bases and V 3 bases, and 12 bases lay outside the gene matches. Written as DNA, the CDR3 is TGTGCCAGCAGCGACCCTGCCGGGGGGGTTGCGAATGAGCAGTTCTTC. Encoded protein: CASSDPAGGVANEQFF.

Here the CDR3 reads CASSFFSGGYSGEQFF. CDR3 bases: TGTGCCAGCAGCTTCTTTAGCGGGGGGTACTCCGGGGAGCAGTTCTTC. J is TRBJ2-1 and V is TRBV7-2, with 10 bases lining up with TRBD2. Germline V gene lookup returns CDR1 SGHTA and CDR2 FQGNSA. V shed 3 bases, J shed 10 bases, and the junction held 12 bases outside the gene matches. This CDR3 region has 16 residues.

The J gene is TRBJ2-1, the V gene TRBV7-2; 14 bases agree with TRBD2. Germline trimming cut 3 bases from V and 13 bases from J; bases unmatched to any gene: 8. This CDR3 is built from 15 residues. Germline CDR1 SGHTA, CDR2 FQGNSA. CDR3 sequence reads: CASSFDGLAGGSQFF. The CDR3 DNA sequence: TGTGCCAGCAGCTTCGATGGACTAGCGGGGGGCTCCCAGTTCTTC.